This T cell receptor (beta chain) was captured by sequencing in a study of T-cell memory formation after mild COVID-19. The V and J ends lost 6 bases and 2 bases respectively, with 17 bases between them. Germline loops: CDR1 DFQATT, CDR2 SNEGSKA (reference sequence). The CDR3 consists of 14 residues. TCRdb called the 5' RACE reads again in MiXCR, with one record for every CDR3 protein. This sample has 300,000 to 350,000 distinct CDR3 sequences, with roughly 13% found just once. The source is a man aged 18-30 years who had mild COVID-19 (a few samples of this study predate the infection). Cell type and time point are not known. Sample: PBMCs or a T cell subset sorted from them (not recorded which). The chain couples TRBV20-1 to TRBJ2-7, with D uncertain. This CDR3 reads CSAKDPVTAYEQYF. CDR3 DNA: TGCAGTGCCAAGGATCCAGTTACGGCCTACGAGCAGTACTTC.